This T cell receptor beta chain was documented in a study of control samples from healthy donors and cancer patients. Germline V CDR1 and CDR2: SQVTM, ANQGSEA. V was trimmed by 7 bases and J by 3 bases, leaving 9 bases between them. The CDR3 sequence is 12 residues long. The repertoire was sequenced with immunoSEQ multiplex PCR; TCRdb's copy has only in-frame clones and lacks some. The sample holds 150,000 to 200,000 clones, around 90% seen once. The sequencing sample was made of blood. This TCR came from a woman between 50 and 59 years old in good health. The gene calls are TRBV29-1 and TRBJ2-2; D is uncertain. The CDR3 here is CSAKTHTGELFF. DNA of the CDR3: TGCAGCGCCAAGACCCACACCGGGGAGCTGTTTTTT.